This T cell receptor beta chain is drawn from a study of identical twins. Study findings and constraints: Twin-shared out-of-frame alpha sequences were enriched for low generation probability.

A word on this clonotype: Its antigen is unknown.

A single record per CDR3 protein comes from TCRdb applying MiXCR to the 5' RACE reads. The repertoire includes around 220,000 distinct CDR3 sequences, over 9.5% of them detected once, and about 9% sits in the top ten. The CDR3 runs to 17 residues. The V gene lost 5 bases and the J gene lost 1 base, with 20 bases spanning the gap. Germline CDR1 reads SGHAT; CDR2 reads FQNNGV. The V and J genes are TRBV11-2 and TRBJ2-5; maybe TRBD1 (6 bases). Sequencing input: memory T cells sorted from blood. The receptor's source is a man between 45 and 60 years old in good health. The CDR3 DNA is TGTGCCAGCAGCCGAGCTCACGGGACATCAATCCAAGAGACCCAGTACTTC. This sequence encodes CASSRAHGTSIQETQYF.